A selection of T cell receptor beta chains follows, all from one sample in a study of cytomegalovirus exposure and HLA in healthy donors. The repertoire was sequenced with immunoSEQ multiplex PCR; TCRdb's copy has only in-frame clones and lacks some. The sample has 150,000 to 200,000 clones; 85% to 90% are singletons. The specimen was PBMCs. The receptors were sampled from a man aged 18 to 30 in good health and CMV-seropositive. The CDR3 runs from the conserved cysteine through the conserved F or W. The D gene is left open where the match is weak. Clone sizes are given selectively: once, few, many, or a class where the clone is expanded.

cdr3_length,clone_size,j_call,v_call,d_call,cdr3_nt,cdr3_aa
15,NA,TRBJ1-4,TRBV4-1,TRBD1,TGCGCCAGCAGCCCCGGGACAGGGGGGGCTGAAAAACTGTTTTTT,CASSPGTGGAEKLFF
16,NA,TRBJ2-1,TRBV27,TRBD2,TGTGCCAGCAGTTCCCGTGATAGCGGGACCTACAATGAGCAGTTCTTC,CASSSRDSGTYNEQFF
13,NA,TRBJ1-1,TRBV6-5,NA,TGTGCCAGCCGGAATAGGGGTAACACTGAAGCTTTCTTT,CASRNRGNTEAFF
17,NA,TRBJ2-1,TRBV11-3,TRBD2,TGTGCCAGCAGCTCCGCCGGGACTAGCGTGGGCTACAATGAGCAGTTCTTC,CASSSAGTSVGYNEQFF
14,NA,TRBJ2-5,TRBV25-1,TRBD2,TGTGCCAGCAGTGCTAGCGGGAGCATAGAGACCCAGTACTTC,CASSASGSIETQYF
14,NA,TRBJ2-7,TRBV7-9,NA,TGTGCCAGCAGCTCACAGGGATACTCCTACGAGCAGTACTTC,CASSSQGYSYEQYF
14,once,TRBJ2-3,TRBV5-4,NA,TGTGCCAGCAGCTTGACTAGTCTCACAGATACGCAGTATTTT,CASSLTSLTDTQYF
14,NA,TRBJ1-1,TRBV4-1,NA,TGCGCCAGCAGCCAATTCCAGGGAAGGACTGAAGCTTTCTTT,CASSQFQGRTEAFF
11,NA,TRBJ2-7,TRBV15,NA,TGTGCCGTCAGGCGGGGATACGAGCAGTACTTC,CAVRRGYEQYF
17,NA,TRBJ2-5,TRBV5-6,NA,TGTGCCAGCAGCTTGGGGCCGTCGGGAGACCTCCAAGAGACCCAGTACTTC,CASSLGPSGDLQETQYF
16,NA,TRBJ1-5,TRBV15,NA,TGTGCCACCAGCACACTCCAGGGGCATGGCAATCAGCCCCAGCATTTT,CATSTLQGHGNQPQHF
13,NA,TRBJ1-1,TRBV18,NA,TGTGCCAGCCATAGGACCGAGGGCACTGAAGCTTTCTTT,CASHRTEGTEAFF
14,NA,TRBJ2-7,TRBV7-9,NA,TGTGCCAGCAGCTTAGGCGGGGGCCTAAGCGAGCAGTACTTC,CASSLGGGLSEQYF
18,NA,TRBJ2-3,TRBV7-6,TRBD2,TGTGCCAGCAGCTTAGAAGGACTAGCTTGGGAGAACACAGATACGCAGTATTTT,CASSLEGLAWENTDTQYF
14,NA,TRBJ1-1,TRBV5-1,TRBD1,TGCGCCAGCAGTTCACAGGGGGTAAGGACTGAAGCTTTCTTT,CASSSQGVRTEAFF
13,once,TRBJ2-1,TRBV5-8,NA,TGTGCCAGCTCTAGCGTCCCCTACAATGAGCAGTTCTTC,CASSSVPYNEQFF
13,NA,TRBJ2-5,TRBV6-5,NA,TGTGCCAGCAGTTTCCTAAGGGGAGAGACCCAGTACTTC,CASSFLRGETQYF
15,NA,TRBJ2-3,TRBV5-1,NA,TGCGCCAGCAGCCCCTTCGGAGCTAGCACAGATACGCAGTATTTT,CASSPFGASTDTQYF
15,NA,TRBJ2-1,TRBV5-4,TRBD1,TGTGCCAGCAGCTTGGGGAGACAGGGCCAGGGTGAGCAGTTCTTC,CASSLGRQGQGEQFF
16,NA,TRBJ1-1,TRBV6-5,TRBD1,TGTGCCAGCAGTTACCGACAGGGTGGCCCTGGGACTGAAGCTTTCTTT,CASSYRQGGPGTEAFF
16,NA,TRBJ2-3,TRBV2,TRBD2,TGTGCCAGCGCTCAGCTGGCGGGAGTTAACACAGATACGCAGTATTTT,CASAQLAGVNTDTQYF
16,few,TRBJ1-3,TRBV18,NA,TGTGCCAGCTCACCACCGCCCAGGGGCACCGGAAACACCATATATTTT,CASSPPPRGTGNTIYF
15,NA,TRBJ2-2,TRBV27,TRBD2,TGTGCCAGCAGTTTAGGACTAGCGAGAACCGGGGAGCTGTTTTTT,CASSLGLARTGELFF
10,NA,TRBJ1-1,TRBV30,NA,TGTGCCTGGGAAGATAGTGAAGCTTTCTTT,CAWEDSEAFF
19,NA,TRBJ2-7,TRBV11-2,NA,TGTGCCAGCAGCTTGGGACTCCTCCTTTCGGGCCCGAGCTCCTACGAGCAGTACTTC,CASSLGLLLSGPSSYEQYF
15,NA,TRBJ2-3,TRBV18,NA,TGTGCCAGCTCACGAAATCACGGGAGAACAGATACGCAGTATTTT,CASSRNHGRTDTQYF
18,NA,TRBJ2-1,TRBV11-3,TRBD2,TGTGCCAGCAGCTTTCAATTACTAGCGGGAGGGCCTTACAATGAGCAGTTCTTC,CASSFQLLAGGPYNEQFF
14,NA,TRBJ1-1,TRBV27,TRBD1,TGTGCCAGCAGTTTATCTACAGGGGGAACTGAAGCTTTCTTT,CASSLSTGGTEAFF
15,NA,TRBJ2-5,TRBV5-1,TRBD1,TGCGCCAGCAGCTTGTGGGACAGAGGTTCGGAGACCCAGTACTTC,CASSLWDRGSETQYF
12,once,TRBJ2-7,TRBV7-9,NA,TGTGCCAGCAGTTCCAGCTCCTACGAGCAGTACTTC,CASSSSSYEQYF
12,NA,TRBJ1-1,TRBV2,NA,TGTGCCAGCAGTGGATCCGGCACTGAAGCTTTCTTT,CASSGSGTEAFF
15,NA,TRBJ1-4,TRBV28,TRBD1,TGTGCCAGCAGTTTACCGGGACAGGGAGATGAAAAACTGTTTTTT,CASSLPGQGDEKLFF
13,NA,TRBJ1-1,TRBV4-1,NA,TGCGCCAGCAGCCACTACCCCGGGGGTGAAGCTTTCTTT,CASSHYPGGEAFF
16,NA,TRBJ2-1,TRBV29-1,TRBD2,TGCAGCGTTGGGCTAGCGGGAGGGCCGGGCAACAATGAGCAGTTCTTC,CSVGLAGGPGNNEQFF
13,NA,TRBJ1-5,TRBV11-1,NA,TGTGCCAGCAGCTTAGCCTCCAATCAGCCCCAGCATTTT,CASSLASNQPQHF
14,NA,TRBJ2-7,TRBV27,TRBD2,TGTGCCAGCAGTTTTGGGACTAGCGGGGCTAAGCAGTACTTC,CASSFGTSGAKQYF
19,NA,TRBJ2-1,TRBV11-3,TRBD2,TGTGCCAGCAGCTTATCACCGGGGGAGAGCGGGAGCCGCTACAATGAGCAGTTCTTC,CASSLSPGESGSRYNEQFF
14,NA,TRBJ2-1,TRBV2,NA,TGTGCCAGCAGTGAAGGGGCAGTCTACAATGAGCAGTTCTTC,CASSEGAVYNEQFF
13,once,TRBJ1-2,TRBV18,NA,TGTGCCAGCTCACCACGGGGGGGCGAAGGCTACACCTTC,CASSPRGGEGYTF
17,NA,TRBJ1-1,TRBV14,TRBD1,TGTGCCAGCAGCCAAGGATTCATGGGACAGCGGAACACTGAAGCTTTCTTT,CASSQGFMGQRNTEAFF
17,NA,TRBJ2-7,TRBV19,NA,NA,CASTSGLAGTHGYEQYF
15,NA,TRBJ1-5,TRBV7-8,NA,TGTGCCAGCAGCACCCTGGGGGGAAGGGATCAGCCCCAGCATTTT,CASSTLGGRDQPQHF
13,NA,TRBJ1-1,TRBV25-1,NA,TGTGCCAGCAGTGACGGTGTGAACACTGAAGCTTTCTTT,CASSDGVNTEAFF
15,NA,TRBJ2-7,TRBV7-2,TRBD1,TGTGCCAGCAGCTCAGGACAGGGCCTCTCCTACGAGCAGTACTTC,CASSSGQGLSYEQYF
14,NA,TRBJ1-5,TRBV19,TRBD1,TGTGCCAGTAGTAGACAGGGAGGCAATCAGCCCCAGCATTTT,CASSRQGGNQPQHF
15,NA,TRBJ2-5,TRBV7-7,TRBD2,TGTGCTAGCAGCGTAGGGACTAGCATAAAAGAGACCCAGTACTTC,CASSVGTSIKETQYF
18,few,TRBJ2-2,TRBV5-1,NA,TGCGCCAGCAGCTTTGCGGCCTCTGTGTCGCCCAACACCGGGGAGCTGTTTTTT,CASSFAASVSPNTGELFF